The next 5 T cell receptor beta chains were all read from a single sample in a study of technical replicates of blood from a few donors (dated by TCRdb to 2015 to 2018). The library came from the immunoSEQ multiplex PCR assay. TCRdb provides this immuneACCESS table in a form limited to in-frame rearrangements. Some clones are lacking; in checked studies, under half of them reflect an unresolved V gene, and why the rest are absent is not known. The sample table shows tens of thousands of clones, and around 97% are seen once. The ten top clones hold roughly 0.21% of the sample. The sequenced sample consisted of T cells isolated from PBMCs. These receptors originate from a human donor in good health.

The chain carries TRBV6-5 and TRBJ1-2, with 7 bases matching TRBD1. With V trimmed by 4 bases and J by 2 bases, 7 bases remained unmatched. This CDR3 is built from 15 residues. Per the germline V gene, CDR1 is MNHEY and CDR2 is SVGAGI. The CDR3 DNA follows: TGTGCCAGCAGTTGGGACAGCCAAGGGAACTATGGCTACACCTTC. It is translated as CASSWDSQGNYGYTF.

The V and J genes are TRBV27 and TRBJ2-5, with D possibly being TRBD2 (6 bases). Trimming removed 10 bases from V and 1 base from J, with 13 bases in between. Germline V CDR1 and CDR2: MNHEY, SMNVEV (reference sequence). The CDR3 contains 13 residues. CDR3 bases: TGTGCCACCGCCTCGGGACTCCAAGAGACCCAGTACTTC. Translated, it gives CATASGLQETQYF.

This clone occurred once. The V gene is TRBV15, the J gene TRBJ1-1; D might be TRBD1 (5 bases). The germline V and J ends were trimmed by 1 base and 7 bases, with 13 bases remaining between them. Germline loops: CDR1 LNHNV, CDR2 YYDKDF (reference sequence). The CDR3 spans 14 residues. The CDR3 nucleotides are TGTGCCACCAGCAGAGTACAGGATAGATTTGAAGCTTTCTTT. It yields the protein CATSRVQDRFEAFF.

This clone appeared once. This rearrangement joins TRBV5-1 to TRBJ1-1, with TRBD1 as a possible D gene (5 bases). Germline CDR1 and CDR2: SGHRS and YFSETQ. The CDR3 sequence is 12 residues long. V was cut by 4 bases and J by 5 bases, with 9 bases left in between. DNA for the CDR3: TGCGCCAGCAGCCCAGGGTGGACTGAAGCTTTCTTT. It encodes CASSPGWTEAFF.

The chain employs TRBV7-9 and TRBJ1-1; 9 bases agree with TRBD1. Trimming took 2 bases from V and 6 from J; bases not matched to a gene: 7. This CDR3 contains 15 residues. Germline V lookup: CDR1 SEHNR, CDR2 FQNEAQ (reference sequence). The CDR3 DNA follows: TGTGCCAGCAGCTTATCACAGGGGGCTAACCCTGAAGCTTTCTTT. It specifies CASSLSQGANPEAFF.